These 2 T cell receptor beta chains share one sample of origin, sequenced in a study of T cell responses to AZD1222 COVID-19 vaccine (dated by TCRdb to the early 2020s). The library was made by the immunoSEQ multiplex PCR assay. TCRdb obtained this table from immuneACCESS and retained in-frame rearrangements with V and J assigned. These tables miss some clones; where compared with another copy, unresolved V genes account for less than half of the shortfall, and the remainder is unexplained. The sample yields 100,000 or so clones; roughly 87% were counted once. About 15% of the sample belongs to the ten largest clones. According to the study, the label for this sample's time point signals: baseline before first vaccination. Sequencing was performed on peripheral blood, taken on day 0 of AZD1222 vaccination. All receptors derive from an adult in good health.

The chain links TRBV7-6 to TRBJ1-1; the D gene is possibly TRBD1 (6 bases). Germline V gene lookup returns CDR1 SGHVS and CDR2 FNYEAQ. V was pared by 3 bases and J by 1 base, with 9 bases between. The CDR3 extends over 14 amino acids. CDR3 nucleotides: TGTGCCAGCAGCTTGGGGGGGCCGAACACTGAAGCTTTCTTT. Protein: CASSLGGPNTEAFF.

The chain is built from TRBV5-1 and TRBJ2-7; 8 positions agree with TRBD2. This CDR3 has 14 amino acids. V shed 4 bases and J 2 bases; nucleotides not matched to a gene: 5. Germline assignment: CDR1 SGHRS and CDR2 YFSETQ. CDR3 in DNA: TGCGCCAGCAGCCTGGGACTAGACACCTACGAGCAGTACTTC. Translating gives CASSLGLDTYEQYF.